These 23 T cell receptor beta chains were sequenced from one sample in a study of T cells after yellow fever vaccination. TCRdb re-called the 5' RACE reads with MiXCR, one entry per CDR3 protein. Seen here are 230,000 or so distinct CDR3 sequences, more than 3.5% observed once, and the top ten hold about a fifth. The source was PBMCs, collected 15 days after the yellow fever booster vaccination. The receptors stem from a man younger than 30 who received the YFV17D yellow fever vaccine.

This clonotype was seen at least ten times. The chain recombines TRBV29-1 with TRBJ1-1; 8 bases align to TRBD1. Trimming took 6 bases from V and 0 from J; bases not matched to a gene: 6. CDR1 is SQVTM and CDR2 is ANQGSEA in the germline V gene. This CDR3 region has 14 residues. CDR3 sequence reads: CSVWTGWMNTEAFF. The DNA of the CDR3 is TGCAGCGTCTGGACAGGGTGGATGAACACTGAAGCTTTCTTT.

This clonotype was seen ten or more times. This chain uses TRBV28 with TRBJ2-1; D may match TRBD1 or TRBD2 (8 bases each). CDR1 is MDHEN, CDR2 SYDVKM, per germline. The CDR3 length is 20 residues. V lost 6 bases and J 7 bases, leaving 34 bases between the germline ends. The CDR3: CASRLTTGGSGTRVLNEQFF. CDR3 nucleotides: TGTGCCAGCAGATTAACTACAGGGGGGTCTGGGACTAGGGTTTTGAATGAGCAGTTCTTC.

This clonotype was counted at least ten times. The rearrangement joins TRBV28 to TRBJ1-5; 7 bases are a match to TRBD1. V lost 5 bases and J lost 5; bases outside the gene matches: 3. The germline V gene encodes CDR1 MDHEN and CDR2 SYDVKM. The CDR3 spans 13 residues. DNA of the CDR3: TGTGCCAGCAGTGACAGGGAATATCAGCCCCAGCATTTT. Amino acid sequence: CASSDREYQPQHF.

There are many counts of this clonotype. The gene calls are TRBV20-1 and TRBJ2-7; 7 bases fit TRBD2. The germline V gene encodes CDR1 DFQATT and CDR2 SNEGSKA (reference sequence). Trimming at V came to 0 bases and at J to 2 bases, leaving 13 bases not matched to a gene. CDR3 length: 17 amino acids. The DNA for the CDR3 is TGCAGTGCTAGAGACGTAAGGGGAGGGACCCCCCCCTACGAGCAGTACTTC. Residues: CSARDVRGGTPPYEQYF.

This clonotype was picked up many times. The V gene is TRBV28, the J gene TRBJ1-2; maybe TRBD1 (5 bases). This CDR3 is 14 amino acids long. The V end lost 3 bases, the J end lost 4 bases, and 12 bases lay between the germline ends. The germline V gene has CDR1 MDHEN and CDR2 SYDVKM. The CDR3 region has the DNA TGTGCCAGCAGTTTGGAAGGCGGGGGCTATGGCTACACCTTC. Residues: CASSLEGGGYGYTF.

This clonotype was seen at least ten times. This chain uses TRBV7-6 with TRBJ2-5; TRBD2 matches 11 bases. The CDR3 loop spans 15 amino acids. J was trimmed by 2 bases and V by 6 bases; bases with no gene match: 5. Germline V gives CDR1 SGHVS, CDR2 FNYEAQ. In DNA, the CDR3 is TGTGCCAGCAGACGACTAGCGGGGATTCAAGAGACCCAGTACTTC. Protein sequence: CASRRLAGIQETQYF.

The gene calls are TRBV7-2 and TRBJ2-5; 8 bases fit TRBD1. There are 14 residues in the CDR3. With V trimmed by 4 bases and J by 5 bases, 6 bases remained unmatched. The germline V gene has CDR1 SGHTA and CDR2 FQGNSA. The CDR3 loop reads CASSWRTGHETQYF. DNA for the CDR3: TGTGCCAGCAGCTGGCGGACAGGGCATGAGACCCAGTACTTC. Combining the CDR3 with reference TRBV7-2 and TRBJ2-5 gives the whole variable domain GAGVSQSPSNKVTEKGKDVELRCDPISGHTALYWYRQSLGQGLEFLIYFQGNSAPDKSGLPSDRFSAERTGGSVSTLTIQRTQQEDSAVYLCASSWRTGHETQYFGPGTRLLVL.

Ten or more counts support this clonotype. The genes are TRBV15 and TRBJ1-6, with D uncertain. Between the trimmed V and J ends, which lost 0 bases and 9 bases, there was a span of 9 bases. The CDR3 covers 14 residues. Per germline, CDR1 LNHNV and CDR2 YYDKDF (reference sequence). The CDR3 DNA is TGTGCCACCAGCAGAGATTCCGGGCCTTCACCCCTCCACTTT. This translates into CATSRDSGPSPLHF.

This clonotype was counted many times. Written as DNA, the CDR3 is TGTGCCAGCTCCGCGCCGGACAGGGGCTATGGCTACACCTTC. It is translated as CASSAPDRGYGYTF. The V gene is TRBV18, the J gene TRBJ1-2, with 9 bases lining up with TRBD1. The V segment lost 6 bases and the J segment 4 bases; nucleotides outside the gene matches: 6. This CDR3 has 14 residues. Germline CDR1 KGHSH, CDR2 LQKENI.

This clonotype was observed many times. CDR3 sequence reads: CASSLQGIGELFF. In DNA form, the CDR3 reads TGTGCCAGCAGTTTGCAAGGCATCGGGGAGCTGTTTTTT. V and J are TRBV27 and TRBJ2-2; unclear D gene. V gave up 3 bases and J gave up 7 bases, with 9 bases separating them. This CDR3 is 13 amino acids long. The germline gives CDR1 MNHEY, CDR2 SMNVEV (reference sequence).

This clonotype has at least ten counts. This chain connects TRBV9 to TRBJ1-4; D is unclear. The germline V gene has CDR1 SGDLS and CDR2 YYNGEE. The CDR3 runs 15 residues. V lost 0 bases and J 8 bases, leaving 14 bases between the germline ends. The DNA for the CDR3 is TGTGCCAGCAGCGTAGACCGGGGTCCGTCCGAAAAACTGTTTTTT. Encoded protein: CASSVDRGPSEKLFF.

This clonotype was observed a few times. The V call is TRBV20-1, the J call TRBJ2-1; 10 bases map to TRBD2. CDR3 length equals 14 residues. The V and J ends lost 5 bases and 5 bases, in that order; junction bases with no gene match: 6. The germline gives CDR1 DFQATT, CDR2 SNEGSKA (reference sequence). The CDR3 is CSALAGGVHNEQFF. The CDR3 coding sequence is TGCAGTGCTTTAGCGGGGGGAGTCCACAATGAGCAGTTCTTC.

Here the CDR3 reads CASSPMGTGELFF. The CDR3 DNA follows: TGTGCCAGCAGTCCTATGGGCACCGGGGAGCTGTTTTTT. This chain connects TRBV27 to TRBJ2-2, with D unclear. With 5 bases removed from V and 4 bases from J, the gap between germline ends came to 8 bases. The V gene's germline CDR1 is MNHEY and CDR2 SMNVEV (reference sequence). This CDR3 contains 13 residues.

This clonotype has ten or more counts. The genes are TRBV25-1 and TRBJ1-4; D might be TRBD1 (5 bases). The V gene lost 3 bases and the J gene lost 5 bases, with 10 bases spanning the gap. Per the germline V gene, CDR1 is MGHDK and CDR2 is SYGVNS. The CDR3 runs to 14 residues. In DNA form, the CDR3 reads TGTGCCAGCAGTGAGGGGGGTTGGAATGAAAAACTGTTTTTT. It translates to CASSEGGWNEKLFF. Full variable domain (rest looked up from reference TRBV25-1 and TRBJ1-4): EADIYQTPRYLVIGTGKKITLECSQTMGHDKMYWYQQDPGMELHLIHYSYGVNSTEKGDLSSESTVSRIRTEHFPLTLESARPSHTSQYLCASSEGGWNEKLFFGSGTQLSVL.

This clonotype was observed at least ten times. The chain links TRBV27 to TRBJ2-7; 11 nucleotides align to TRBD2. Trimming cost V 4 bases and J 2 bases; bases outside gene matches: 4. CDR3 length: 15 residues. Germline lookup yields CDR1 MNHEY and CDR2 SMNVEV (reference sequence). The CDR3 region is CASSYTSGGTYEQYF. The CDR3 coding sequence is TGTGCCAGCAGTTACACTAGCGGGGGTACCTACGAGCAGTACTTC.

In this sample, this clonotype turned up many times. The chain combines TRBV6-2 or TRBV6-3 with TRBJ1-1; TRBD1 matches at 12 bases. The CDR3 consists of 15 residues. Trimming removed 6 bases from V and 7 bases from J; junction bases left unmatched: 9. The germline CDR1 and CDR2 sequences are MNHEY and SVGEGT. CDR3 DNA sequence: TGTGCCAGCAGCTCTCCGGGACAGGGGGCGCGTGAAGCTTTCTTT. Translating gives CASSSPGQGAREAFF.

The chain uses TRBV7-2 and TRBJ1-3; D gene unclear. V was shortened by 5 bases and J by 0 bases, with 8 bases between the two germline ends. The CDR3 is made up of 14 amino acids. Germline loops: CDR1 SGHTA, CDR2 FQGNSA. The CDR3 nucleotides read TGTGCCAGCAGCCTCCAGAGCTCTGGAAACACCATATATTTT. It is translated as CASSLQSSGNTIYF.

Only a few counts were recorded for this clonotype. The gene calls are TRBV6-5 and TRBJ2-5, with D perhaps matching TRBD1 (5 bases). Germline V lookup: CDR1 MNHEY, CDR2 SVGAGI. V lost 0 bases and J lost 2, with 10 bases in between. This CDR3 contains 15 residues. CDR3 sequence: CASSYSGVLQETQYF. In DNA form, the CDR3 reads TGTGCCAGCAGTTACTCAGGGGTACTTCAAGAGACCCAGTACTTC.

This clonotype was recorded at least ten times. The chain employs TRBV10-2 and TRBJ2-4; D remains ambiguous. The CDR3 runs 13 residues. CDR1 is WSHSY and CDR2 is SAAADI in the germline V gene. Trimming took off 8 bases at V and 1 base at J, with 9 bases between the two ends. CDR3 coding DNA: TGCGCCAGCCGGGTGGGGGCCAAAAACATTCAGTACTTC. Translation gives CASRVGAKNIQYF.

This clonotype was seen at least ten times. This sequence joins TRBV5-1 and TRBJ2-5; tentatively, D is TRBD2 (6 bases). The V end lost 0 bases, the J end lost 1 base, and 13 bases lay between the germline ends. From germline, CDR1 is SGHRS and CDR2 YFSETQ. This CDR3 spans 16 amino acids. The CDR3 region has the DNA TGCGCCAGCAGCTTGGCCAGGAGCGGGCCCCAAGAGACCCAGTACTTC. Translating gives CASSLARSGPQETQYF.

In this sample, this clonotype turned up many times. V and J are TRBV12-3 or TRBV12-4 and TRBJ2-2, with unresolved D. CDR3 size: 12 residues. The V end was cut by 4 bases, the J end by 7 bases, with 7 bases between. DNA of the CDR3: TGTGCCAGCAGTTCCCGACACGGGGAGCTGTTTTTT. This codes for CASSSRHGELFF.

This clonotype appeared many times. The chain combines TRBV20-1 with TRBJ1-6; 10 bases are shared with TRBD1. With V trimmed by 6 bases and J by 9 bases, 8 bases remained unmatched. Germline V lookup: CDR1 DFQATT, CDR2 SNEGSKA (reference sequence). The CDR3 runs 14 residues. This chain's CDR3 is CSAASGQGGSPLHF. The DNA of the CDR3 is TGCAGTGCAGCCTCCGGACAGGGGGGTTCACCCCTCCACTTT.

This clonotype has ten or more counts. V is TRBV6-2 or TRBV6-3 and J is TRBJ2-1; TRBD1 is a possible D gene (7 bases). Trimming removed 9 bases at V and 3 bases at J, with 9 bases between. Germline V gene lookup returns CDR1 MNHEY and CDR2 SVGEGT. There are 12 residues in the CDR3. The CDR3 loop reads CASQGGYNEQFF. The CDR3 bases are TGTGCCAGTCAGGGGGGCTACAATGAGCAGTTCTTC.